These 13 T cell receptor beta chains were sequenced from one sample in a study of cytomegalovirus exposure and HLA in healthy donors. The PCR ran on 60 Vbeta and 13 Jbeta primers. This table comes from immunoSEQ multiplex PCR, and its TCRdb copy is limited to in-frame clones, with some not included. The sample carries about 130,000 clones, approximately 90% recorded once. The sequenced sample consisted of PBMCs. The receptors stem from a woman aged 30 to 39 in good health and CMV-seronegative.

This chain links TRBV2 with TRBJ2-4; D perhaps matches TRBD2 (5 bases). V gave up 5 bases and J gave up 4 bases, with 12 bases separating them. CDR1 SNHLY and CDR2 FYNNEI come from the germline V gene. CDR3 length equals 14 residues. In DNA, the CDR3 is TGTGCCAGCAGTCCTAGCTCGGGTAAAAACATTCAGTACTTC. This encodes CASSPSSGKNIQYF.

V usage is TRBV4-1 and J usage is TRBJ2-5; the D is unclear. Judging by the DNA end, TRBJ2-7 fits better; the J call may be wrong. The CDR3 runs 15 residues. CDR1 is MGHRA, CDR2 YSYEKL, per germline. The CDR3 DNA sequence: TGCGCCAGCAGCCAAGATCCGGCAGGCACCTACGAGCAGTACTTC. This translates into CASSQDPAGTYEQYF.

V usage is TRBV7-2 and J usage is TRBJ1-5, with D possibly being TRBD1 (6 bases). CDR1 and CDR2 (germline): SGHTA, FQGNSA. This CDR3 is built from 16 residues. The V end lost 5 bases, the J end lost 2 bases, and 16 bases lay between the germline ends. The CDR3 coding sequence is TGTGCCAGCAGCGCGGTCAGGGGTGGGGGCAATCAGCCCCAGCATTTT. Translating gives CASSAVRGGGNQPQHF.

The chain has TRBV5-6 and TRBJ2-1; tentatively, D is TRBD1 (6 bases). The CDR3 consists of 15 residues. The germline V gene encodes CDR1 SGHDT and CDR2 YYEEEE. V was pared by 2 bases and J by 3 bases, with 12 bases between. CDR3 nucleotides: TGTGCCAGCAGCTTTACAGGGCTGGTCTACAATGAGCAGTTCTTC. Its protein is CASSFTGLVYNEQFF. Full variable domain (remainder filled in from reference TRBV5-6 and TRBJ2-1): DAGVTQSPTHLIKTRGQQVTLRCSPKSGHDTVSWYQQALGQGPQFIFQYYEEEERQRGNFPDRFSGHQFPNYSSELNVNALLLGDSALYLCASSFTGLVYNEQFFGPGTRLTVL.

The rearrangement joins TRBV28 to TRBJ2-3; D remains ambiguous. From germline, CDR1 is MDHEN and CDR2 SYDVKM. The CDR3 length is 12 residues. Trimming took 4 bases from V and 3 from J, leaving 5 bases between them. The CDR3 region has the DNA TGTGCCAGCAGTTCTCCGACAGATACGCAGTATTTT. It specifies CASSSPTDTQYF.

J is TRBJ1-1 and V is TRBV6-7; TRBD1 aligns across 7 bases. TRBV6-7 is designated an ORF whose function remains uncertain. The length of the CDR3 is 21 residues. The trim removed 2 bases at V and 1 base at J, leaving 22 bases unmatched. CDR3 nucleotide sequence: TGTGCCAGCAGTTACCAGACGACAGGGACGACACTAGGCCGCAGGAACACTGAAGCTTTCTTT. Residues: CASSYQTTGTTLGRRNTEAFF.

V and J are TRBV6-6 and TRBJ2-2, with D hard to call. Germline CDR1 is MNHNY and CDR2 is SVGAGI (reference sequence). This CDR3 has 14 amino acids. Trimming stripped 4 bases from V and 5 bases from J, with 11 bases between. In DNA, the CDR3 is TGTGCCAGCAGTTGGTCGCCGAGGACCGGGGAGCTGTTTTTT. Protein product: CASSWSPRTGELFF.

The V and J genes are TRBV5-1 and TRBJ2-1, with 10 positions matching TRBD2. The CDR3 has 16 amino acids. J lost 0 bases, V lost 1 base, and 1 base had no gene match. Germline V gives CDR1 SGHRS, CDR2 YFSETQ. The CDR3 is CASSLTSGVSYNEQFF. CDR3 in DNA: TGCGCCAGCAGCTTGACTAGCGGGGTCTCCTACAATGAGCAGTTCTTC.

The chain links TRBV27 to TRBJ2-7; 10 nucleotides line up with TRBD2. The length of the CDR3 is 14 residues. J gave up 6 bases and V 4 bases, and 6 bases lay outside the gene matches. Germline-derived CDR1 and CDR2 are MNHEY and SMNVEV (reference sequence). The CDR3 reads CASSWASGSREQYF. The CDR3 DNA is TGTGCCAGCAGTTGGGCTAGCGGGAGTCGCGAGCAGTACTTC.

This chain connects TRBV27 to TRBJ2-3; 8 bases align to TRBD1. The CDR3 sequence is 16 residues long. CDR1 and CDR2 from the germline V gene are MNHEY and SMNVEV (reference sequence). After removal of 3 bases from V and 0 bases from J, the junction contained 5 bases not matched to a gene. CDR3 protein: CASSFLGTGSTDTQYF. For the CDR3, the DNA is TGTGCCAGCAGTTTTCTTGGGACAGGTAGCACAGATACGCAGTATTTT.

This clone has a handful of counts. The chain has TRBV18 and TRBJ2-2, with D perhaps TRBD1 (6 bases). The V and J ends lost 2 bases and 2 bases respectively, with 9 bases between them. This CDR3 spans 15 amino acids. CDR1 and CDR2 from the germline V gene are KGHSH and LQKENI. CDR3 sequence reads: CASSPYRENTGELFF. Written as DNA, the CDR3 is TGTGCCAGCTCACCATACAGGGAAAACACCGGGGAGCTGTTTTTT.

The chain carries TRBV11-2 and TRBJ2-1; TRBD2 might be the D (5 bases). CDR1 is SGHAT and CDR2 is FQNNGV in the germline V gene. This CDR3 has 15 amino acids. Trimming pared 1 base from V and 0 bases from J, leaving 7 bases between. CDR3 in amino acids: CASSLAGSSYNEQFF. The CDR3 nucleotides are TGTGCCAGCAGCTTAGCGGGGAGCTCCTACAATGAGCAGTTCTTC.

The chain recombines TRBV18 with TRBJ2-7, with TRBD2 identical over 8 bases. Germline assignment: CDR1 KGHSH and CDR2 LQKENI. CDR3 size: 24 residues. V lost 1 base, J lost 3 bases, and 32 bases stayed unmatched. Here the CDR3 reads CASSPRAYTTEKVGRGLSHYEQYF. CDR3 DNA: TGTGCCAGCTCACCACGAGCCTACACCACGGAAAAAGTCGGGAGGGGTCTTTCCCACTACGAGCAGTACTTC.